The 21 T cell receptor beta chains reported below all come from one sample, sequenced in a study of blood T cell repertoires in COVID-19. Clones were read by immunoSEQ multiplex PCR, and TCRdb kept only the in-frame ones, dropping some. This repertoire shows tens of thousands of clones, 85% to 90% found once; its top ten account for about a fifth. What was sequenced was peripheral blood. The receptors derive from a woman aged 80 or older with acute or convalescent COVID-19.

The chain uses TRBV7-2 and TRBJ2-2, with D possibly TRBD1 on 6 matching bases. The CDR3 runs to 14 residues. Trimming left V 1 base short and J 5 bases short, with 8 bases between. Germline V gene lookup returns CDR1 SGHTA and CDR2 FQGNSA. CDR3: CASSLEGVTGELFF. The CDR3 nucleotides read TGTGCCAGCAGCTTAGAGGGGGTAACCGGGGAGCTGTTTTTT.

The chain couples TRBV6-2 or TRBV6-3 to TRBJ1-5; D ambiguous. The CDR3 covers 14 residues. Trimming left V 4 bases short and J 3 bases short, with 10 bases between. Germline CDR1 MNHEY, CDR2 SVGEGT. The CDR3 DNA follows: TGTGCCAGCAGTTTGTCGTCCCCCAATCAGCCCCAGCATTTT. Its protein product is CASSLSSPNQPQHF.

The rearrangement links TRBV25-1 to TRBJ2-2; 9 nucleotides align to TRBD1. Germline V CDR1 and CDR2: MGHDK, SYGVNS. V lost 4 bases, J lost 4 bases, and 10 bases stayed unmatched. This CDR3 is built from 17 residues. The CDR3 is CASSGLSGTGLTGELFF. For the CDR3, the DNA is TGTGCCAGCAGTGGATTGAGCGGGACAGGGCTCACCGGGGAGCTGTTTTTT.

CDR3: CASSVVSTNYGYTF. The CDR3 nucleotides read TGTGCCAGCAGCGTAGTGAGCACTAACTATGGCTACACCTTC. The V gene is TRBV9, the J gene TRBJ1-2; D unclear. The V end lost 0 bases, the J end lost 0 bases, and 6 bases lay between the germline ends. CDR3 length: 14 residues. The germline CDR1 and CDR2 sequences are SGDLS and YYNGEE.

This chain uses TRBV19 with TRBJ2-2; possibly TRBD1 for D (5 bases). V shed 7 bases and J shed 1 base, with 7 bases lying between them. The CDR3 is 13 residues long. Germline CDR1 reads LNHDA; CDR2 reads SQIVND (reference sequence). The CDR3 protein is CASTTGNTGELFF. The CDR3 DNA sequence: TGTGCCAGTACCACAGGGAACACCGGGGAGCTGTTTTTT.

V usage is TRBV19 and J usage is TRBJ2-5, with D perhaps TRBD2 (6 bases). The CDR3 covers 14 residues. V gave up 3 bases and J gave up 7 bases, with 15 bases separating them. Germline CDR1 LNHDA, CDR2 SQIVND (reference sequence). CDR3 in amino acids: CASSMGPVSGTQYF. As DNA, the CDR3 is TGTGCCAGTAGTATGGGCCCCGTTAGCGGGACCCAGTACTTC.

This clone was seen just once. This chain links TRBV6-5 with TRBJ1-2; D gene unclear. Trimming removed 0 bases at V and 0 bases at J, with 11 bases between. The CDR3 is 16 amino acids. Per germline, CDR1 MNHEY and CDR2 SVGAGI. As DNA, the CDR3 is TGTGCCAGCAGTTACTCGACGCCCAGGTCTAACTATGGCTACACCTTC. Translation gives CASSYSTPRSNYGYTF.

The rearrangement links TRBV6-5 to TRBJ2-7; 8 bases line up with TRBD2. Per germline, CDR1 MNHEY and CDR2 SVGAGI. CDR3 size: 15 residues. The junction had 9 bases not matched to a gene; V was cut back by 5 bases and J by 3 bases. The chain's CDR3 is CASSPLTGGNYEQYF. The DNA for the CDR3 is TGTGCCAGCAGTCCTTTGACGGGGGGGAACTACGAGCAGTACTTC.

V usage is TRBV5-1 and J usage is TRBJ2-2; perhaps TRBD1 as D (6 bases). From germline, CDR1 is SGHRS and CDR2 YFSETQ. V was trimmed by 4 bases and J by 4 bases, leaving 14 bases between them. The CDR3 contains 15 residues. The chain's CDR3 is CASSPGQSPTGELFF. The CDR3 bases are TGCGCCAGCAGCCCCGGACAGTCGCCCACCGGGGAGCTGTTTTTT. Combining the CDR3 with reference TRBV5-1 and TRBJ2-2 gives the whole variable domain KAGVTQTPRYLIKTRGQQVTLSCSPISGHRSVSWYQQTPGQGLQFLFEYFSETQRNKGNFPGRFSGRQFSNSRSEMNVSTLELGDSALYLCASSPGQSPTGELFFGEGSRLTVL.

This rearrangement joins TRBV2 to TRBJ1-1; tentatively, D is TRBD1 (5 bases). The V and J ends lost 8 bases and 5 bases respectively, with 21 bases between them. Germline V lookup: CDR1 SNHLY, CDR2 FYNNEI. The CDR3 has 15 residues. The CDR3 DNA follows: TGTGCCAGCGATCCTCGAGGAGGGGTTGGGACTGAAGCTTTCTTT. It encodes CASDPRGGVGTEAFF.

This chain links TRBV7-2 with TRBJ1-5; D possibly corresponds to TRBD1 (5 bases). Germline V gives CDR1 SGHTA, CDR2 FQGNSA. V dropped 5 bases and J dropped 1 base, with 12 bases sitting between them. The CDR3 is 15 amino acids. This CDR3 is CASSPAGGSNQPQHF. The CDR3 DNA follows: TGTGCCAGCAGCCCCGCGGGGGGGAGCAATCAGCCCCAGCATTTT.

By share, this clone counts as medium-sized. The J gene is TRBJ2-7, the V gene TRBV27; no clear D. The germline CDR1 and CDR2 sequences are MNHEY and SMNVEV (reference sequence). Trimming stripped 6 bases from V and 2 bases from J, with 14 bases between. CDR3 size: 14 residues. The CDR3 coding sequence is TGTGCCAGCAGCCCCTTTCTAGAGGCCTACGAGCAGTACTTC. It specifies CASSPFLEAYEQYF.

The chain couples TRBV4-3 to TRBJ1-6; D ambiguous. Germline loops: CDR1 LGHNA, CDR2 YSLEER. The V and J ends lost 0 bases and 9 bases respectively, with 15 bases between them. The length of the CDR3 is 16 residues. CDR3 coding DNA: TGCGCCAGCAGCCAAGACGTGGGCCTTTGGTTTTCACCCCTCCACTTT. Translating gives CASSQDVGLWFSPLHF.

This chain links TRBV19 with TRBJ2-7, with TRBD1 matching 11 bases. In germline, CDR1 is LNHDA, CDR2 SQIVND (reference sequence). The V gene end was trimmed by 1 base and the J gene end by 7 bases; junction bases not matched to a gene: 9. This CDR3 contains 16 residues. The CDR3 nucleotides are TGTGCCAGTAGTATAGGCGAGGGACAGGGGGAAGAGGAGCAGTACTTC. Its translation: CASSIGEGQGEEEQYF.

The genes are TRBV6-5 and TRBJ2-1; 7 bases line up with TRBD2. The length of the CDR3 is 12 residues. Germline CDR1 reads MNHEY; CDR2 reads SVGAGI. Trimming at V came to 8 bases and at J to 6 bases, leaving 4 bases not matched to a gene. The CDR3 DNA is TGTGCCAGCCTCGGGACTACCAATGAGCAGTTCTTC. Translation: CASLGTTNEQFF.

This clone was seen once. The chain uses TRBV5-1 and TRBJ2-7; a possible D gene is TRBD2 (7 bases). CDR1 is SGHRS and CDR2 is YFSETQ in the germline V gene. The CDR3 has 15 residues. Trimming took 2 bases from V and 0 from J, leaving 12 bases between them. CDR3 sequence: CASSLRRGHSYEQYF. CDR3 nucleotides: TGCGCCAGCAGCTTACGGCGGGGGCACTCCTACGAGCAGTACTTC.

This clone was detected only a few times. The chain recombines TRBV5-4 with TRBJ1-2; D perhaps matches TRBD1 (5 bases). Germline lookup yields CDR1 SGHNT and CDR2 YYREEE (reference sequence). Trimming pared 4 bases from V and 4 bases from J, leaving 14 bases between. The CDR3 runs 14 residues. CDR3 sequence reads: CASSQGEGPYGYTF. In DNA form, the CDR3 reads TGTGCCAGCAGCCAAGGGGAGGGACCCTATGGCTACACCTTC.

The V gene is TRBV9, the J gene TRBJ2-2, with 11 bases lining up with TRBD2. There are 16 residues in the CDR3. Germline V CDR1 and CDR2: SGDLS, YYNGEE. J was trimmed by 6 bases and V by 0 bases; bases with no gene match: 4. The CDR3 sequence is CASSVDFSGRAGELFF. Here the CDR3 DNA reads TGTGCCAGCAGCGTAGATTTTAGCGGGAGGGCCGGGGAGCTGTTTTTT.

The chain carries TRBV5-1 and TRBJ2-2; perhaps TRBD1 as D (5 bases). The germline V gene encodes CDR1 SGHRS and CDR2 YFSETQ. This CDR3 is built from 18 residues. Deletions cut 0 bases from V and 0 bases from J, with 15 bases between. This chain's CDR3 is CASSLEGQGRANTGELFF. CDR3 DNA: TGCGCCAGCAGCTTGGAAGGCCAGGGTCGCGCGAACACCGGGGAGCTGTTTTTT.

The V and J genes are TRBV24-1 and TRBJ2-2; 7 bases map to TRBD1. There are 14 residues in the CDR3. The J segment lost 6 bases and the V segment lost 7 bases, leaving 7 bases of the junction unmatched. Per germline, CDR1 KGHDR and CDR2 SFDVKD. The CDR3 DNA follows: TGTGCCACCAGCGCGGACAGGTCGTCCGGGGAGCTGTTTTTT. Translating it yields CATSADRSSGELFF.

This clone was detected a few times. V is TRBV6-4 and J is TRBJ2-3; 10 bases agree with TRBD1. From germline, CDR1 is MRHNA and CDR2 SNTAGT. This CDR3 has 17 amino acids. After removal of 3 bases from V and 1 base from J, the junction contained 7 bases not matched to a gene. The CDR3 DNA sequence: TGTGCCAGCAGTGAAGGAACCGGGACAGGGGGCACAGATACGCAGTATTTT. Protein sequence: CASSEGTGTGGTDTQYF.